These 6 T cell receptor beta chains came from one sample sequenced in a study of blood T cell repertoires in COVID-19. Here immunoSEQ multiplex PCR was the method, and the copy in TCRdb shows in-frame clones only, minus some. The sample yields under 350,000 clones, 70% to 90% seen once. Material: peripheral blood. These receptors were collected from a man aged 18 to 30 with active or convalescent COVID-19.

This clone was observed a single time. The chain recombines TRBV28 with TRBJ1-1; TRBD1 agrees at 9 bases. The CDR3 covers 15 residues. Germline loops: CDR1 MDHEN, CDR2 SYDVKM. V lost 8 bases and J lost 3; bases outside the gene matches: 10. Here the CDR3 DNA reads TGTGCCAGCGGGAGGGGGGACAGGGATGACACTGAAGCTTTCTTT. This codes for CASGRGDRDDTEAFF.

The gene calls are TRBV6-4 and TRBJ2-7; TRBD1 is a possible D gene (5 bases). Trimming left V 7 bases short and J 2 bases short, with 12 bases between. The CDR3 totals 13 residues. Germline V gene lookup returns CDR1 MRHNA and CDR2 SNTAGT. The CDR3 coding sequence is TGTGCCAGCATTGGCAGGGTCGCCTACGAGCAGTACTTC. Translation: CASIGRVAYEQYF.

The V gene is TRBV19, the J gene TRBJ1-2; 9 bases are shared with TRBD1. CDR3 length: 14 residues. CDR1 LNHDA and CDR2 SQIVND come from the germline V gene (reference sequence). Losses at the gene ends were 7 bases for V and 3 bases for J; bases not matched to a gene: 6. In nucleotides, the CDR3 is TGTGCCAGTACCCGAACAGGGGGCCACTATGGCTACACCTTC. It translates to CASTRTGGHYGYTF.

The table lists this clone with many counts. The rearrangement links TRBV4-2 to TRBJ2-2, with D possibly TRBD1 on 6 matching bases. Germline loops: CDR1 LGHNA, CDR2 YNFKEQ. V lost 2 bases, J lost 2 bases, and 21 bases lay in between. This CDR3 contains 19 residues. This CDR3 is CASSQPRRQRDTNTGELFF. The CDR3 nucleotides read TGTGCCAGCAGCCAACCCCGCCGACAAAGGGACACAAACACCGGGGAGCTGTTTTTT.

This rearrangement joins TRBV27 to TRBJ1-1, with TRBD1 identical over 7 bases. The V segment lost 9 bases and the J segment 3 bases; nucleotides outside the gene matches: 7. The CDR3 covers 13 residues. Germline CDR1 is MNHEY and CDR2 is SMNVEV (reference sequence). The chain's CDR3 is CASRTGLYTEAFF. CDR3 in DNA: TGTGCCAGTCGGACAGGTCTTTACACTGAAGCTTTCTTT.

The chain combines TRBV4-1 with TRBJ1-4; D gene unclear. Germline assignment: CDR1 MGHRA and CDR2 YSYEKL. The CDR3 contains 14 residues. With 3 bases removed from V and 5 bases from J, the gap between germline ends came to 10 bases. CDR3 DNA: TGCGCCAGCAGCCACGGAGGGTTAAATGAAAAACTGTTTTTT. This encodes CASSHGGLNEKLFF.